The 15 T cell receptor beta chains below come from one sample, sequenced in a study of T-cell memory formation after mild COVID-19. In TCRdb, the 5' RACE reads were re-called with MiXCR into one record per CDR3 protein. The top ten hold around 9.2% of the sample, which has about 600,000 distinct CDR3 sequences, 20% to 25% seen once. The specimen sequenced was PBMCs or a T cell subset sorted from them (not recorded which). The receptor set was obtained from an adult woman who had mild COVID-19 (a few samples of this study predate the infection). Cell type and time point are not known.

This clonotype turned up a few times. This chain uses TRBV12-3 or TRBV12-4 with TRBJ2-2; D possibly matches TRBD1 or TRBD2 (5 bases each). Between the trimmed V and J ends, which lost 7 bases and 2 bases, there was a span of 20 bases. This CDR3 region has 17 residues. Here the CDR3 reads CASTPSSRGANTGELFF. The DNA of the CDR3 is TGTGCCAGCACCCCCAGCTCCCGAGGGGCAAACACCGGGGAGCTGTTTTTT.

This clonotype was seen once. The chain has TRBV30 and TRBJ2-1; D perhaps matches TRBD1 (5 bases). In germline, CDR1 is GTSNPN, CDR2 SVGIG (reference sequence). This CDR3 is 14 amino acids long. V was trimmed by 3 bases and J by 8 bases, leaving 17 bases between them. CDR3: CAWRGASGFDEQFF. The DNA of the CDR3 is TGTGCCTGGAGAGGGGCCAGTGGGTTCGATGAGCAGTTCTTC. The full variable domain, with the rest looked up from reference TRBV30 and TRBJ2-1, is SQTIHQWPATLVQPVGSPLSLECTVEGTSNPNLYWYRQAAGRGLQLLFYSVGIGQISSEVPQNLSASRPQDRQFILSSKKLLLSDSGFYLCAWRGASGFDEQFFGPGTRLTVL.

Concerning this clonotype itself: A read error may produce the germline difference seen at one junction end. This rearrangement joins TRBV19 to TRBJ1-2, with TRBD1 matching 7 bases. CDR3 length: 15 residues. Germline CDR1 and CDR2: LNHDA and SQIVND (reference sequence). CDR3 bases: TGTGCCAGTAGTATAGACGGGACAGCTAATTATGGCTACACCTTC. Encoded protein: CASSIDGTANYGYTF.

The sample holds a few counts of this clonotype. V usage is TRBV12-3 or TRBV12-4 and J usage is TRBJ1-3; D perhaps matches TRBD1 (6 bases). This CDR3 spans 17 amino acids. V lost 5 bases to trimming and J lost 0 bases, with 17 bases between them. The CDR3 loop is CASSPTRGGFSGNTIYF. The CDR3 coding sequence is TGTGCCAGCAGTCCAACAAGGGGGGGCTTCTCTGGAAACACCATATATTTT.

In its sample, this clonotype was seen a few times. The CDR3 nucleotides are TGTGCCATCAGTGGGGGTTTGGGGCAGTACTTC. It is translated as CAISGGLGQYF. V usage is TRBV10-3 and J usage is TRBJ2-7; D is unresolved. This CDR3 contains 11 residues. The V end lost 4 bases, the J end lost 9 bases, and 10 bases lay between the germline ends. Germline CDR1 reads ENHRY; CDR2 reads SYGVKD.

In nucleotides, the CDR3 is TGCAGTGTCTACTCAGCAGGGGATGGCTACACCTTC. Its protein is CSVYSAGDGYTF. The V and J genes are TRBV20-1 and TRBJ1-2; a possible D gene is TRBD1 (6 bases). Germline CDR1 and CDR2: DFQATT and SNEGSKA (reference sequence). The CDR3 extends over 12 amino acids. V lost 7 bases, J lost 6 bases, and 15 bases lay in between.

The chain uses TRBV5-1 and TRBJ2-3; no clear D gene. Germline-derived CDR1 and CDR2 are SGHRS and YFSETQ. V was pared by 6 bases and J by 2 bases, with 13 bases between. The CDR3 runs to 14 residues. CDR3 region: CASTPASFTDTQYF. CDR3 DNA: TGCGCCAGCACCCCCGCATCCTTCACAGATACGCAGTATTTT.

This chain connects TRBV20-1 to TRBJ1-2; perhaps TRBD1 as D (5 bases). V dropped 6 bases and J dropped 6 bases, with 17 bases sitting between them. The CDR3 is 13 residues long. Germline assignment: CDR1 DFQATT and CDR2 SNEGSKA (reference sequence). CDR3 sequence: CSAGATVRDGYTF. CDR3 DNA: TGCAGTGCAGGGGCGACAGTCCGGGATGGCTACACCTTC.

The genes are TRBV19 and TRBJ1-1; no reliable D call. This CDR3 is built from 14 residues. Trimming stripped 3 bases from V and 4 bases from J, with 12 bases between. Germline CDR1 is LNHDA and CDR2 is SQIVND (reference sequence). DNA of the CDR3: TGTGCCAGTAGTATCCCGGCAGGAGGCACTGAAGCTTTCTTT. Protein: CASSIPAGGTEAFF.

In DNA, the CDR3 is TGTGCCAGTAGTGAAGGGGTTTTCCCCTACGAGCAGTACTTC. Amino acid sequence: CASSEGVFPYEQYF. The chain couples TRBV19 to TRBJ2-7; perhaps TRBD1 as D (5 bases). Germline V lookup: CDR1 LNHDA, CDR2 SQIVND (reference sequence). With 5 bases removed from V and 2 bases from J, the gap between germline ends came to 13 bases. CDR3 length equals 14 residues.

This clonotype was observed at least ten times. CDR3 amino acids: CSALGARYGYTF. Written as DNA, the CDR3 is TGCAGCGCTCTCGGGGCACGCTATGGCTACACCTTC. The rearrangement uses TRBV20-1 and TRBJ1-2; tentative D call: TRBD1 (5 bases). Germline loops: CDR1 DFQATT, CDR2 SNEGSKA (reference sequence). The length of the CDR3 is 12 residues.

The rearrangement joins TRBV11-2 to TRBJ2-5; D is perhaps TRBD1 or TRBD2 (5 bases each). The germline V gene encodes CDR1 SGHAT and CDR2 FQNNGV. The CDR3 extends over 14 amino acids. The germline V and J ends were trimmed by 3 bases and 4 bases, with 12 bases remaining between them. The CDR3 sequence is CASSFGTGRETQYF. Here the CDR3 DNA reads TGTGCCAGCAGCTTCGGCACGGGGCGAGAGACCCAGTACTTC.

The chain combines TRBV7-2 with TRBJ1-1; tentative D call: TRBD1 (5 bases). Germline CDR1 is SGHTA and CDR2 is FQGNSA. CDR3 length: 14 amino acids. The V end was cut by 5 bases, the J end by 1 base, with 11 bases between. Here the CDR3 DNA reads TGTGCCAGCAGCGGCAGGGCTACGAACACTGAAGCTTTCTTT. Amino acids: CASSGRATNTEAFF.

This clonotype was seen a handful of times. This sequence joins TRBV29-1 and TRBJ2-5, with 10 bases aligning to TRBD1. Germline CDR1 and CDR2: SQVTM and ANQGSEA. The CDR3 loop spans 12 amino acids. With 6 bases clipped from V and 3 bases from J, the junction kept 1 base outside the gene matches. For the CDR3, the DNA is TGCAGCGTAGGGACAGGGGAAGAGACCCAGTACTTC. This sequence encodes CSVGTGEETQYF.

CDR3 region: CASSPTDESYTF. CDR3 coding DNA: TGTGCCAGCAGTCCAACGGACGAAAGCTACACCTTC. The chain uses TRBV6-5 and TRBJ1-2, with D unresolved. From germline, CDR1 is MNHEY and CDR2 SVGAGI. This CDR3 has 12 amino acids. Trimming took off 5 bases at V and 9 bases at J, with 13 bases between the two ends.